Each of the 18 T cell receptor beta chains below was sequenced from the same sample in a study of T cell responses to AZD1222 COVID-19 vaccine. Profiled with immunoSEQ multiplex PCR; TCRdb holds only in-frame clones, not every one. The sample gives 20,000 to 30,000 clones, 70% to 90% of which show up once; 7.8% is in the top ten. Sequenced here: peripheral blood, sampled 28 days after the second AZD1222 dose. The source of these receptors is an adult who received the AZD1222 COVID-19 vaccine.

The count of this clone is one. The chain carries TRBV30 and TRBJ1-6; 7 bases align to TRBD1. There are 13 residues in the CDR3. Looked up from germline, CDR1 is GTSNPN and CDR2 is SVGIG (reference sequence). V dropped 3 bases and J dropped 10; count of bases not matched to a gene: 6. The CDR3 DNA reads as TGTGCCTGGAGCCCCGGGACAGACTCACCCCTCCACTTT. Its protein is CAWSPGTDSPLHF.

The chain recombines TRBV7-3 with TRBJ2-1; the D gene is possibly TRBD2 (5 bases). There are 14 residues in the CDR3. V lost 5 bases and J 1 base, leaving 9 bases between the germline ends. Germline CDR1 SGHTA, CDR2 FQGTGA. This chain's CDR3 is CASSPPGSYNEQFF. The CDR3 coding sequence is TGTGCCAGCAGCCCACCGGGGTCCTACAATGAGCAGTTCTTC.

The genes are TRBV30 and TRBJ2-1, with 10 bases lining up with TRBD1. CDR3 length equals 14 residues. Trimming cost V 5 bases and J 7 bases; bases outside gene matches: 8. The germline V gene encodes CDR1 GTSNPN and CDR2 SVGIG (reference sequence). The CDR3 here is CAWGQGGIWNEQFF. The DNA of the CDR3 is TGTGCCTGGGGACAGGGGGGCATTTGGAATGAGCAGTTCTTC.

This clone has just one count. The V and J genes are TRBV19 and TRBJ2-5; D may correspond to TRBD1 or TRBD2 (5 bases each). The V end was cut by 6 bases, the J end by 2 bases, with 16 bases between. Germline V lookup: CDR1 LNHDA, CDR2 SQIVND (reference sequence). The CDR3 covers 15 residues. CDR3 sequence reads: CASRRGGSYQETQYF. The DNA of the CDR3 is TGTGCCAGTAGACGTGGGGGTAGCTATCAAGAGACCCAGTACTTC.

The gene calls are TRBV29-1 and TRBJ1-1; TRBD1 aligns across 9 bases. Germline-derived CDR1 and CDR2 are SQVTM and ANQGSEA. The CDR3 has 15 residues. The V segment lost 6 bases and the J segment 6 bases; nucleotides outside the gene matches: 14. In DNA, the CDR3 is TGCAGCGTCGCCCTACCGGGACAGGGCGTTTCTGAAGCTTTCTTT. As protein: CSVALPGQGVSEAFF.

The V and J genes are TRBV6-5 and TRBJ1-5; 7 positions agree with TRBD1. This CDR3 is built from 12 residues. Trimming removed 11 bases from V and 2 bases from J; junction bases left unmatched: 3. The V gene's germline CDR1 is MNHEY and CDR2 SVGAGI. DNA of the CDR3: TGTGCCTCTACAGGGGGCAATCAGCCCCAGCATTTT. Translation gives CASTGGNQPQHF.

The chain joins TRBV21-1 to TRBJ1-5. TRBV21-1 is flagged as a pseudogene. The CDR3 is made up of 16 amino acids. The CDR3, as DNA: TGTGCCAGCAGCAAGTTGAAAAGCCGCACCAATCAGCCCCAGCATTTT. This gives the protein CASSKLKSRTNQPQHF.

This chain connects TRBV30 to TRBJ1-1, with D unclear. The ends were cut back, 2 bases at V and 0 bases at J, with 7 bases in the middle. Germline values: CDR1 GTSNPN, CDR2 SVGIG (reference sequence). The CDR3 loop spans 13 amino acids. The CDR3, as DNA: TGTGCCTGGAGTAGAGGGCTGAACACTGAAGCTTTCTTT. Translating it yields CAWSRGLNTEAFF. Full variable domain (remainder filled in from reference TRBV30 and TRBJ1-1): SQTIHQWPATLVQPVGSPLSLECTVEGTSNPNLYWYRQAAGRGLQLLFYSVGIGQISSEVPQNLSASRPQDRQFILSSKKLLLSDSGFYLCAWSRGLNTEAFFGQGTRLTVV.

This clone was counted only a few times. The V gene is TRBV2, the J gene TRBJ2-5; maybe TRBD1 (6 bases). Between the trimmed V and J ends, which lost 6 bases and 2 bases, there was a span of 16 bases. CDR1 and CDR2 from the germline V gene are SNHLY and FYNNEI. The length of the CDR3 is 15 residues. DNA for the CDR3: TGTGCCAGCAGGGTATGGGACAACTCACAAGAGACCCAGTACTTC. Translation gives CASRVWDNSQETQYF.

This sequence joins TRBV5-6 and TRBJ2-5; tentative D call: TRBD1 (7 bases). Germline-derived CDR1 and CDR2 are SGHDT and YYEEEE. Trimming stripped 4 bases from V and 5 bases from J, with 18 bases between. The CDR3 is 15 residues long. CDR3 amino acids: CASSLPTGAGETQYF. As DNA, the CDR3 is TGTGCCAGCAGCCTCCCCACAGGGGCGGGGGAGACCCAGTACTTC.

This clone was found once. V usage is TRBV27 and J usage is TRBJ1-1; D gene ambiguous. The CDR3 totals 14 residues. V was trimmed by 2 bases and J by 1 base, leaving 8 bases between them. Germline V CDR1 and CDR2: MNHEY, SMNVEV (reference sequence). The CDR3 reads CASSLRQENTEAFF. As DNA, the CDR3 is TGTGCCAGCAGTTTAAGGCAGGAGAACACTGAAGCTTTCTTT.

J is TRBJ2-5 and V is TRBV11-2; TRBD2 matches 9 bases. V trimming: 3 bases; J trimming: 8 bases; junction bases outside the gene matches: 13. The CDR3 length is 16 residues. Germline V lookup: CDR1 SGHAT, CDR2 FQNNGV. The CDR3 nucleotides read TGTGCCAGCAGCTTGGGTGGAGCGGGAGGCCCGGCCACCCAGTACTTC. This sequence encodes CASSLGGAGGPATQYF. Full variable domain (rest looked up from reference TRBV11-2 and TRBJ2-5): EAGVAQSPRYKIIEKRQSVAFWCNPISGHATLYWYQQILGQGPKLLIQFQNNGVVDDSQLPKDRFSAERLKGVDSTLKIQPAKLEDSAVYLCASSLGGAGGPATQYFGPGTRLLVL.

The V and J genes are TRBV3-1 (or the pseudogene TRBV3-2) and TRBJ1-1; tentatively, D is TRBD1 (5 bases). With 3 bases removed from V and 10 bases from J, the gap between germline ends came to 15 bases. CDR1 is LGHDT and CDR2 is YNNKEL in the germline V gene (reference sequence). The CDR3 length is 13 residues. The CDR3 DNA reads TGTGCCAGCAGCCACTCGCGGCGGGGACGAGCTTTCTTT. This codes for CASSHSRRGRAFF.

The chain carries TRBV5-1 and TRBJ2-7, with D unclear. V lost 1 base and J 6 bases, leaving 20 bases between the germline ends. From germline, CDR1 is SGHRS and CDR2 YFSETQ. The CDR3 loop spans 16 amino acids. The CDR3 coding sequence is TGCGCCAGCAGCTTGATCGGCTCGGACGGGTCCGGCGAGCAGTACTTC. Translating it yields CASSLIGSDGSGEQYF.

The V and J genes are TRBV5-1 and TRBJ2-5; 7 bases align to TRBD2. With 5 bases clipped from V and 5 bases from J, the junction kept 9 bases outside the gene matches. CDR3 length: 14 amino acids. Germline values: CDR1 SGHRS, CDR2 YFSETQ. The chain's CDR3 is CASRSGREGETQYF. CDR3 in DNA: TGCGCCAGCAGATCGGGTAGGGAGGGGGAGACCCAGTACTTC.

This chain uses TRBV27 with TRBJ2-2, with 7 bases identical to TRBD2. Germline-derived CDR1 and CDR2 are MNHEY and SMNVEV (reference sequence). The CDR3 sequence is 16 residues long. V lost 5 bases, J lost 5 bases, and 11 bases stayed unmatched. The CDR3 reads CASSRKSGNPTGELFF. DNA for the CDR3: TGTGCCAGCAGTAGAAAAAGCGGGAACCCAACCGGGGAGCTGTTTTTT.

The rearrangement links TRBV25-1 to TRBJ1-6; TRBD1 might be the D (5 bases). This CDR3 is built from 15 residues. Germline lookup yields CDR1 MGHDK and CDR2 SYGVNS. The V end was cut by 5 bases, the J end by 4 bases, with 12 bases between. Here the CDR3 reads CASSPPGRYNSPLHF. The CDR3 region has the DNA TGTGCCAGCAGTCCGCCGGGACGGTATAATTCACCCCTCCACTTT. The full variable domain, completed using reference TRBV25-1 and TRBJ1-6, is EADIYQTPRYLVIGTGKKITLECSQTMGHDKMYWYQQDPGMELHLIHYSYGVNSTEKGDLSSESTVSRIRTEHFPLTLESARPSHTSQYLCASSPPGRYNSPLHFGNGTRLTVT.

The rearrangement links TRBV7-2 to TRBJ2-3; 9 bases align to TRBD2. CDR1 is SGHTA and CDR2 is FQGNSA in the germline V gene. This CDR3 contains 15 residues. V shed 2 bases, J shed 5 bases, and the junction held 5 bases outside the gene matches. The CDR3 region has the DNA TGTGCCAGCAGCTTATTGCGGGGGGGCAAAGATACGCAGTATTTT. Translating gives CASSLLRGGKDTQYF.